The sample holds many counts of the clone carrying this T cell receptor (beta chain). What it binds is unknown. In germline, CDR1 is SGHTA, CDR2 FQGNSA. CDR3 size: 14 residues. V shed 5 bases and J 7 bases; nucleotides not matched to a gene: 6. As the method for making TCR beta libraries, quantitative 5'-RACE with molecular barcodes was used. A single record per CDR3 protein comes from TCRdb applying MiXCR to the 5' RACE reads. The repertoire includes 450,000 to 550,000 distinct CDR3 sequences, approximately 5% of them detected once, and under 4.5% sits in the top ten. The data were taken from a study of CD8 T cells in ankylosing spondylitis. Regarding the study as a whole: Fewer than 10 highly homologous variants made up a TCR beta motif that seemed to typify ankylosing spondylitis blood.

This receptor was identified in a male donor with ankylosing spondylitis. The specimen was blood, either unsorted or a sorted T cell fraction (not recorded which). This sequence joins TRBV7-2 and TRBJ2-5; TRBD1 matches at 11 bases. Here the CDR3 DNA reads TGTGCCAGCAGCCTGGGACAGGGGGTTATGACCCAGTACTTC. Translating it yields CASSLGQGVMTQYF.